This T cell receptor beta chain was recovered during a study of shared clonotypes between healthy human individuals. Study-level points and caveats: The authors sampled blood alone, and tissue repertoires likely differ.

Donors had no recently reported acute infections or vaccinations and were HIV-negative. Assay used: immunoSEQ multiplex PCR; TCRdb lists only in-frame clones, some missing. The data contain about 2.4 million clones, approximately 92% of them seen just once; the ten biggest clones take up around 0.14%. A word on this clone: The antigen is undetermined.

Germline CDR1 reads ENHRY; CDR2 reads SYGVKD. There are 13 residues in the CDR3. Trimming took off 3 bases at V and 4 bases at J, with 9 bases between the two ends. The rearrangement uses TRBV10-3 and TRBJ1-2; D might be TRBD1 (6 bases). The source of this sequence is a man in his late teens or twenties in good health. What was sequenced was naive CD4+ T cells sorted from blood. Subset reported: CD45RA+ positively selected. CDR3 sequence: CAISEGGPYGYTF. CDR3 nucleotide sequence: TGTGCCATCAGTGAAGGGGGGCCCTATGGCTACACCTTC.